Listed below are T cell receptor beta chains from one sample, sequenced in a study of lymphopenia after photon versus proton radiotherapy. The assay was immunoSEQ multiplex PCR, and TCRdb's table has in-frame clones only and misses some. The sample includes about 50,000 clones, under 95% of them seen just once. The material was peripheral blood, obtained from a patient treated with photon-based radiotherapy. The receptor set was obtained from a woman aged 40 to 50 with cholangiocarcinoma. Both conserved end residues are part of each CDR3. The D gene is left open where the match is weak. Only some rows state a clone size, as once, few, many or a class for expanded clones.

V	size	J	D	DNA	CDR3
TRBV2	NA	TRBJ2-1	TRBD2	TGTGCCAGCAGGGTGACTAGCGGGATAGATGAGCAGTTCTTC	CASRVTSGIDEQFF
TRBV10-3	once	TRBJ2-7	TRBD2	TGTGCCATCAGTGGTAGCGGGGGTTCCTACGAGCAGTACTTC	CAISGSGGSYEQYF
TRBV2	NA	TRBJ2-1	NA	TGTGCCAGCAGCCTACGGGAGTACGGGGACAATGAGCAGTTCTTC	CASSLREYGDNEQFF
TRBV9	NA	TRBJ1-1	NA	TGTGCCAGCAGCGCCGCTGGGGCGGCCCACGAAGCTTTCTTT	CASSAAGAAHEAFF
TRBV5-6	NA	TRBJ2-1	TRBD2	TGTGCCAGCAGCTTTATCACTAGCGGGAGGAACAATGAGCAGTTCTTC	CASSFITSGRNNEQFF
TRBV4-1	NA	TRBJ2-1	TRBD2	TGCGCCAGCAGCCAAGATCATTGGACTAGCGGGGGCAGCTCCTACAATGAGCAGTTCTTC	CASSQDHWTSGGSSYNEQFF
TRBV30	NA	TRBJ2-3	TRBD2	TGTGCCTGGAGGGCCGGACTAGCGGGCTTAGATACGCAGTATTTT	CAWRAGLAGLDTQYF
TRBV28	NA	TRBJ2-7	NA	TGTGCCAGCAGTTCCGACACTCCCTACGAGCAGTACTTC	CASSSDTPYEQYF
TRBV5-1	NA	TRBJ1-1	NA	TGCGCCAGCAGCTTCGCTACAGGGAGGGCTGAAGCTTTCTTT	CASSFATGRAEAFF
TRBV27	NA	TRBJ2-5	TRBD1	TGTGCCAGCAAAAGAACCAGGACAGGGAATAGAGAGACCCAGTACTTC	CASKRTRTGNRETQYF